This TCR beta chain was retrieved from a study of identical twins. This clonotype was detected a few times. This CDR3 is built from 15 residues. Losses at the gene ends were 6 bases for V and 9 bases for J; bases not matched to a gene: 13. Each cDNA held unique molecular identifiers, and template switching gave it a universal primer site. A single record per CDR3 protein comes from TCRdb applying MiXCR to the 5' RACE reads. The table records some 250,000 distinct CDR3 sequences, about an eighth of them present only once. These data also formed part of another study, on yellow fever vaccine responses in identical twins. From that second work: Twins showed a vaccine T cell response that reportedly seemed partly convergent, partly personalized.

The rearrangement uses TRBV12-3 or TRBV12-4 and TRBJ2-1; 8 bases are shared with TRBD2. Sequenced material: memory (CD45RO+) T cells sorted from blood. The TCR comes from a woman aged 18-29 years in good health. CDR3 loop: CASSRVGAGVGEQFF. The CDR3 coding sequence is TGTGCCAGCAGCCGGGTAGGAGCGGGAGTGGGTGAGCAGTTCTTC.